This TCR beta chain was recovered during a study of blood T cell repertoires in COVID-19. In the study overall: Samples taken during acute and convalescent COVID-19 were collected in the United States, Italy and Spain.

Participants were aged about 18 to 100 years, lived in about 26 US areas, and enrolled virtually. Grouping used clinical history reported by participants in a survey and questionnaire. Profiled with immunoSEQ multiplex PCR; TCRdb holds only in-frame clones, not every one. The sample holds about 210,000 clones, about 83% seen once. This CDR3 region has 15 residues. V lost 2 bases, J lost 4 bases, and 11 bases lay in between. Per germline, CDR1 SGHAT and CDR2 FQNNGV. The chain has TRBV11-2 and TRBJ2-2, with D possibly being TRBD1 (5 bases). The material sequenced was PBMCs or T cells enriched from blood (not recorded which). The receptor comes from a woman aged 25 to 39 who had been exposed to COVID-19. The CDR3 here is CASSLILGPTGELFF. CDR3 bases: TGTGCCAGCAGCTTAATTTTGGGGCCCACCGGGGAGCTGTTTTTT.